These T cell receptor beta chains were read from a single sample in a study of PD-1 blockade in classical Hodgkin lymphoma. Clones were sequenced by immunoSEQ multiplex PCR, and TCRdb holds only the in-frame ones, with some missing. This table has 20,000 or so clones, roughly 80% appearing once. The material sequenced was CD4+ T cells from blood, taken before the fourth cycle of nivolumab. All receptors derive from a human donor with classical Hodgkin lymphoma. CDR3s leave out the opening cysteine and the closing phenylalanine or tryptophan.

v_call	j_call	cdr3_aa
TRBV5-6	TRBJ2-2	ASSLNTGELF
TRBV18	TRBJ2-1	ASSPRDRYHNEQF
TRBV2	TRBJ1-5	ASRGTGNQPQH
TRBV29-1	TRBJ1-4	SVETGEYTNEKLF
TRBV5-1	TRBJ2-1	ASSLGTGRNEQF
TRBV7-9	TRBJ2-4	ASSLPGGLGDIQY
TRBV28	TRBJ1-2	ASSLLTGGYT
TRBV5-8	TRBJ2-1	ASSHRGFSYNEQF
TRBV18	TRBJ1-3	ASSPSGSGNTIY
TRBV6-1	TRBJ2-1	ASSEVFGGRDNEQF
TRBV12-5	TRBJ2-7	ASGFTPRGGQGKGYEQY
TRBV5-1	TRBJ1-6	ASSLEGVLPLH
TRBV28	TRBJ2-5	ASSLRAGFSNWETQY
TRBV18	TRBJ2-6	ASSPYEPSLSGANVLT
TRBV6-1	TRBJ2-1	ASDRGTYNEQF
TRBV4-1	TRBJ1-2	ASSQDPSIGGRYGYT
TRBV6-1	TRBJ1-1	ASSEATQTEAF
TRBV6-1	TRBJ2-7	ASWDRGSYEQY
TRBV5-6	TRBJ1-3	ASSLNLHSGNTIY
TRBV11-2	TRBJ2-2	ASSLDRLGTGELF
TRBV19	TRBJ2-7	ASSVGLPYEQY
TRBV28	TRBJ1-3	ASSFWSASGNTIY
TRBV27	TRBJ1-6	ASSLTRVGTPLH
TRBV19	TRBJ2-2	ASSIGGSKGGELF
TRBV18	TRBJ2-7	ASSPPRGLSEQY
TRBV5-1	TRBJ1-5	ASSLGGGGSNQPQH
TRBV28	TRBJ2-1	ASSYLGPTSYNEQF
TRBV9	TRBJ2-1	ASSVTHASSYNEQF
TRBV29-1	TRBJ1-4	SVARGSLATNEKLF
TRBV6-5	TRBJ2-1	ASSYTASSYNEQF
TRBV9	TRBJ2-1	ASSVGQGFGEQF
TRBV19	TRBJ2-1	ASSIISGNEFEQF
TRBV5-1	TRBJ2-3	ASSWGTSGRTDTQY
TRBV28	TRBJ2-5	ASTHGMAQY
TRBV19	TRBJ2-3	ASSIVGYTDTQY
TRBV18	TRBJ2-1	ASSPTTAVEQF
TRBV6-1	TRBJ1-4	ASRTGFEKLF
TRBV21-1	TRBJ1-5	ASSPIKRTTVYSNQPQH
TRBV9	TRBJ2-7	ASSLWVEGGSYEQY
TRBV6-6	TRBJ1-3	ASSYPRQGTGNTIY
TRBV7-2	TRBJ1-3	ASSSQGYSGNTIY